This TCR beta chain was obtained from a study of T cell responses to AZD1222 COVID-19 vaccine. Points from the study as a whole: The breadth and depth of Spike-specific TCRs increased once two AZD1222 doses had been given. Clonal diversity was possibly underestimated; the donors were predominantly white British and more often female.

This clone has a single count. The target antigen is unknown. Clones were sequenced by immunoSEQ multiplex PCR, and TCRdb holds only the in-frame ones, with some missing. The sample includes more than 150,000 clones, approximately 90% of them seen just once. The sequence was obtained from an adult in good health. The material was peripheral blood, obtained on day 0 of AZD1222 vaccination.

This CDR3 reads CASRLTSYNEQFF. The CDR3 bases are TGTGCCAGCAGGCTGACTAGCTACAATGAGCAGTTCTTC. The chain recombines TRBV12-3 or TRBV12-4 with TRBJ2-1; TRBD2 is a possible D gene (6 bases). This CDR3 comprises 13 residues. V lost 6 bases to trimming and J lost 3 bases, with 9 bases between them.